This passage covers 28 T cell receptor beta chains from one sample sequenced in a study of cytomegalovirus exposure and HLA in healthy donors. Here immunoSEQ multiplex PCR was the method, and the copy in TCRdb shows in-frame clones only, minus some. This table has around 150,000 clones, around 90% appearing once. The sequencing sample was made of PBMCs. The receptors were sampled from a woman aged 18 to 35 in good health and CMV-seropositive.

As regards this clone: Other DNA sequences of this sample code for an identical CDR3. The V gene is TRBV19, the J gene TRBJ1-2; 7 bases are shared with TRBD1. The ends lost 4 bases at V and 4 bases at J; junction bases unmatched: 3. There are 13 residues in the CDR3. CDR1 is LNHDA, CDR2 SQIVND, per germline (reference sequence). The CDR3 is CASSRQGTYGYTF. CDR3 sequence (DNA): TGTGCCAGTAGTAGACAGGGAACCTATGGCTACACCTTC.

The DNA of the CDR3 is TGTGCCAGCAGCACCGGGACAACACAGAGAACGCAGTATTTT. Amino acids: CASSTGTTQRTQYF. The chain couples TRBV7-9 to TRBJ2-3, with D maybe TRBD1 (6 bases). Germline V gene data show CDR1 as SEHNR and CDR2 as FQNEAQ (reference sequence). V was cut by 5 bases and J by 9 bases, with 18 bases left in between. The CDR3 consists of 14 residues.

Here the CDR3 DNA reads TGTGCCAGCTCACCCGGGACAGGGGGTGAGCAGTTCTTC. It translates to CASSPGTGGEQFF. This chain links TRBV18 with TRBJ2-1, with TRBD1 identical over 11 bases. Trimming cost V 3 bases and J 9 bases; bases outside gene matches: 1. Germline CDR1 is KGHSH and CDR2 is LQKENI. The CDR3 extends over 13 amino acids.

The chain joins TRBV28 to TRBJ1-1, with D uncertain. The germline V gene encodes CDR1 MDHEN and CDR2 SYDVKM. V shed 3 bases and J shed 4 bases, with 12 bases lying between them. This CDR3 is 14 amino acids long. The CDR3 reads CASSFPIIGTEAFF. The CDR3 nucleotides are TGTGCCAGCAGTTTCCCCATTATCGGCACTGAAGCTTTCTTT. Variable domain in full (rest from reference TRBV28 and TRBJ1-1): DVKVTQSSRYLVKRTGEKVFLECVQDMDHENMFWYRQDPGLGLRLIYFSYDVKMKEKGDIPEGYSVSREKKERFSLILESASTNQTSMYLCASSFPIIGTEAFFGQGTRLTVV.

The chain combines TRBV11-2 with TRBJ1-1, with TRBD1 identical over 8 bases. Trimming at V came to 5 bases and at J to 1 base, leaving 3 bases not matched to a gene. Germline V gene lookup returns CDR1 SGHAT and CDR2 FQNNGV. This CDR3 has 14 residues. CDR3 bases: TGTGCCAGCAGCCCGGACAGGGCGAACACTGAAGCTTTCTTT. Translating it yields CASSPDRANTEAFF.

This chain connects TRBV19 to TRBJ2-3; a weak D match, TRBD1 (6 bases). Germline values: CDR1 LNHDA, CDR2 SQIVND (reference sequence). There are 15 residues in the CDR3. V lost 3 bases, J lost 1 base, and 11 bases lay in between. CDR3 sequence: CASSIKAGGTDTQYF. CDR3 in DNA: TGTGCCAGTAGTATCAAGGCAGGGGGCACAGATACGCAGTATTTT.

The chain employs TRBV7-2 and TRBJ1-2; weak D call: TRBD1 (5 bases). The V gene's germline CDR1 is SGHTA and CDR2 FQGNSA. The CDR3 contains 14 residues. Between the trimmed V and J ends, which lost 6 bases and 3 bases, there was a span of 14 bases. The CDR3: CASSYLTVDYGYTF. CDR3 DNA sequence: TGTGCCAGCAGTTACCTGACAGTTGACTATGGCTACACCTTC.

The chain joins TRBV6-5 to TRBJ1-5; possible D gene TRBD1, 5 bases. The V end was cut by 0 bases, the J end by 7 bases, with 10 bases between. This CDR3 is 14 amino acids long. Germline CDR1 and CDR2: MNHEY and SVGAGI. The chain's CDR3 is CASSYSAGTQPQHF. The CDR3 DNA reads TGTGCCAGCAGTTACTCGGCGGGGACCCAGCCCCAGCATTTT.

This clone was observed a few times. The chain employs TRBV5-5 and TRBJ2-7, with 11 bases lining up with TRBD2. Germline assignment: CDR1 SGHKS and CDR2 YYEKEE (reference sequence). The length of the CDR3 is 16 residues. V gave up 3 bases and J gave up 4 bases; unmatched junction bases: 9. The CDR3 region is CASSSTSGGPSYEQYF. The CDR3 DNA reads TGTGCCAGCAGCTCAACTAGCGGGGGACCCAGTTACGAGCAGTACTTC.

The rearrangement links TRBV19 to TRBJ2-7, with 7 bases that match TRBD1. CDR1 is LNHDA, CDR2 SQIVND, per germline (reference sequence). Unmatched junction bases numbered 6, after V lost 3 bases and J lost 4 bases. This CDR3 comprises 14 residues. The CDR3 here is CASSIGTESYEQYF. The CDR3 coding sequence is TGTGCCAGTAGTATCGGGACAGAGTCATACGAGCAGTACTTC.

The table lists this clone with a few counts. In DNA, the CDR3 is TGTGCCTGGAGTGTTAGACTAGCGGGTAGCGAGCAGTACTTC. It codes for CAWSVRLAGSEQYF. The chain combines TRBV30 with TRBJ2-7, with TRBD2 identical over 10 bases. The germline V gene has CDR1 GTSNPN and CDR2 SVGIG (reference sequence). The CDR3 runs 14 residues. V was clipped by 0 bases and J by 6 bases; unmatched bases: 5.

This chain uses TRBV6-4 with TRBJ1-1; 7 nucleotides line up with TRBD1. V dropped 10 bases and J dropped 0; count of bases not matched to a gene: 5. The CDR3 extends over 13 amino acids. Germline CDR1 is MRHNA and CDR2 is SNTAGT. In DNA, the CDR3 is TGTGCCACCCAGGGGGGCATGAACACTGAAGCTTTCTTT. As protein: CATQGGMNTEAFF.

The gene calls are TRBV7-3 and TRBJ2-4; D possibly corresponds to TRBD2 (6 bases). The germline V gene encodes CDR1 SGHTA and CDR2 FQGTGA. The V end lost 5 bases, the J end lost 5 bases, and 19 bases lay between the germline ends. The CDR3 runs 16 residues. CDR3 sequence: CASSPTGRDGENIQYF. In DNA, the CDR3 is TGTGCCAGCAGCCCTACGGGGCGGGACGGAGAAAACATTCAGTACTTC.

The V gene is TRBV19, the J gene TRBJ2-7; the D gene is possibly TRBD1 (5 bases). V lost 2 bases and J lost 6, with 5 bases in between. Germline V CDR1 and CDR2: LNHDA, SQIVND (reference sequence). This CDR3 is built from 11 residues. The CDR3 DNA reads TGTGCCAGTAGTATACAGGGCGAGCAGTACTTC. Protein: CASSIQGEQYF.

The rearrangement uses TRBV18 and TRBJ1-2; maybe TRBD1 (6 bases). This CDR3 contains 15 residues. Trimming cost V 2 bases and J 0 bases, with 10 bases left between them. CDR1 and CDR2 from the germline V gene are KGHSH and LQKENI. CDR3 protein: CASSPGQGPNYGYTF. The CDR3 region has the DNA TGTGCCAGCTCACCAGGGCAGGGGCCTAACTATGGCTACACCTTC.

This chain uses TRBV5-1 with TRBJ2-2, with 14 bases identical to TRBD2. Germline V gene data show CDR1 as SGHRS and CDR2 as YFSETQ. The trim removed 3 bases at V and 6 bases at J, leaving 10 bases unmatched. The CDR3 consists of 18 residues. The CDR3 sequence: CASSSTPGLAGVAGELFF. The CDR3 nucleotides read TGCGCCAGCAGCTCCACCCCGGGACTAGCGGGAGTCGCCGGGGAGCTGTTTTTT.

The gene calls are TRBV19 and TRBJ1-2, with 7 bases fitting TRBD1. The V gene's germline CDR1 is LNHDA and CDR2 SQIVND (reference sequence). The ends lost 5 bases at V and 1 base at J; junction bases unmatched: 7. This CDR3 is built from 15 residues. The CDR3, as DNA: TGTGCCAGTAGTGCCCGGGACAGACTTAACTATGGCTACACCTTC. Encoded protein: CASSARDRLNYGYTF.

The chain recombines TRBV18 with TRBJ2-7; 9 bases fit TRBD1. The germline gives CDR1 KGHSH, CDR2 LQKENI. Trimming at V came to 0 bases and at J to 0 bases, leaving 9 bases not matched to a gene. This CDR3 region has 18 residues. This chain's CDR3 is CASSPPRLTGQGSYEQYF. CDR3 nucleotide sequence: TGTGCCAGCTCACCACCGCGACTAACGGGACAGGGCTCCTACGAGCAGTACTTC.

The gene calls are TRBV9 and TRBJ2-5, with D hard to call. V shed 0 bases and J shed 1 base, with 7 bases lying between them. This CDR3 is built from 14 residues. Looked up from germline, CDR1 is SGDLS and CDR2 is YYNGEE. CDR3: CASSVANGQETQYF. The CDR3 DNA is TGTGCCAGCAGCGTAGCTAACGGCCAAGAGACCCAGTACTTC.

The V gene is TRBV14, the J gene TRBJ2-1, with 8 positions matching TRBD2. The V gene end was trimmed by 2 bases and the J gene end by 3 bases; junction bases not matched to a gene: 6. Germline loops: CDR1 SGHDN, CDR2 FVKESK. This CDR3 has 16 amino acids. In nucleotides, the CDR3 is TGTGCCAGCAGCCAATTCGAACTAGCGGTCTACAATGAGCAGTTCTTC. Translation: CASSQFELAVYNEQFF.

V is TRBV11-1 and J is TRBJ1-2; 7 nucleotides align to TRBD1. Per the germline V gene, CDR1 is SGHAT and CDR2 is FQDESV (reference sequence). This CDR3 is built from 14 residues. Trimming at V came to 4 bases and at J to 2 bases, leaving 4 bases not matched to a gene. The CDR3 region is CASSSQTGNYGYTF. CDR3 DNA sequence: TGTGCCAGCAGCTCCCAGACAGGGAACTATGGCTACACCTTC.

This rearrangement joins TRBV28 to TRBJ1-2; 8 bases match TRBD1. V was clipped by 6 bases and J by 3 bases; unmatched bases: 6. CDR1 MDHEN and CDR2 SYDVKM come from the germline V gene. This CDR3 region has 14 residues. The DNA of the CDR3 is TGTGCCAGCAGGACACAGGGGGGGCACTATGGCTACACCTTC. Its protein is CASRTQGGHYGYTF.

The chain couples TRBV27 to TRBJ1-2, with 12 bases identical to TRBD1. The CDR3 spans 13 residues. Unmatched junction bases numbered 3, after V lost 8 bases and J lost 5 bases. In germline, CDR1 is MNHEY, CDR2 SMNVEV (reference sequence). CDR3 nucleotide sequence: TGTGCCAGCGGGGACAGGGGGCGGTATGGCTACACCTTC. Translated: CASGDRGRYGYTF.

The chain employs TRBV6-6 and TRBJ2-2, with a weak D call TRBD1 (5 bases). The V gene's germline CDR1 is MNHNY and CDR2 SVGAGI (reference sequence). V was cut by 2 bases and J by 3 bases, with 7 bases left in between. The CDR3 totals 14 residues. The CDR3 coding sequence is TGTGCCAGCAGTTACAGGGGTGACACCGGGGAGCTGTTTTTT. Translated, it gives CASSYRGDTGELFF.

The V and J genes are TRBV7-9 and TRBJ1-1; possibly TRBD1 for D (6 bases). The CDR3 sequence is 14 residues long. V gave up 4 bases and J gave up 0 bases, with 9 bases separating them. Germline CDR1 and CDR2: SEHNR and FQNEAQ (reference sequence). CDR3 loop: CASSSTGMNTEAFF. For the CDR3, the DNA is TGTGCCAGCAGCTCCACAGGGATGAACACTGAAGCTTTCTTT.

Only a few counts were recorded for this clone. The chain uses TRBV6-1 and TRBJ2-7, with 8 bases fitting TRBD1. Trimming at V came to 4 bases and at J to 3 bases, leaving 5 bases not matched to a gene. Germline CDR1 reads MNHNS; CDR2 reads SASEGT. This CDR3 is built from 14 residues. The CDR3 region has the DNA TGTGCCAGCAGTGGACAGGGGACCCACTACGAGCAGTACTTC. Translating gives CASSGQGTHYEQYF.

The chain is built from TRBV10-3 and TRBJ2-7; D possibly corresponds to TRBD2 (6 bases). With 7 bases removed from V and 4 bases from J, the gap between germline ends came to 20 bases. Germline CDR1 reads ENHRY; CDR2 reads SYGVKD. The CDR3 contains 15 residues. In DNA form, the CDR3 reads TGTGCCATCAAGGAGGGTCAGGGATTGTGGTACGAGCAGTACTTC. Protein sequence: CAIKEGQGLWYEQYF.

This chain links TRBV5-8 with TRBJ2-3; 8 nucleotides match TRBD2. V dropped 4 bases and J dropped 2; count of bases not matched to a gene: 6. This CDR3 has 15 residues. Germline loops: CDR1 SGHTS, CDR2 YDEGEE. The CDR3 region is CASSRSGGNTDTQYF. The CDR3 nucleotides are TGTGCCAGCAGCCGGAGCGGGGGAAACACAGATACGCAGTATTTT. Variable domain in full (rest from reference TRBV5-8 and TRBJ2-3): EAGVTQSPTHLIKTRGQQATLRCSPISGHTSVYWYQQALGLGLQFLLWYDEGEERNRGNFPPRFSGRQFPNYSSELNVNALELEDSALYLCASSRSGGNTDTQYFGPGTRLTVL.